This entry concerns a single TCR beta chain. This sample was taken from a study of control samples from healthy donors and cancer patients. Clones were sequenced by immunoSEQ multiplex PCR, and TCRdb holds only the in-frame ones, with some missing. The data contain 22,000 or so clones, more than 80% of them singletons. Trimming at V came to 6 bases and at J to 6 bases, leaving 2 bases not matched to a gene. CDR1 and CDR2 (germline): ENHRY, SYGVKD. The CDR3 totals 11 residues. This TCR derives from a man aged 60 to 69 with head and neck cancer. The chain recombines TRBV10-3 with TRBJ2-7; 7 nucleotides match TRBD1. The sequenced material came from PBMCs. CDR3: CAIRTGSEQYV. CDR3 coding DNA: TGTGCCATCAGGACAGGGAGCGAGCAGTACGTC.